This T cell receptor beta chain was sequenced for a study of T cell changes during pregnancy in multiple sclerosis. The assay was immunoSEQ multiplex PCR, and TCRdb's table has in-frame clones only and misses some. The sample consists of 90,000 to 120,000 clones, approximately 90% of them appearing once. The CDR3 runs 15 residues. V was cut by 0 bases and J by 1 base, with 9 bases left in between. In germline, CDR1 is SGDLS, CDR2 YYNGEE. This clonotype was obtained from a female donor in good health, enrolled as a control in a pregnancy study. The rearrangement uses TRBV9 and TRBJ2-3; the D gene is possibly TRBD2 (6 bases). The sequencing used peripheral blood, collected in the third trimester of pregnancy. The CDR3 sequence: CASSVETGGTDTQYF. The CDR3 DNA is TGTGCCAGCAGCGTAGAGACGGGGGGCACAGATACGCAGTATTTT. The complete variable domain, with remaining parts taken from reference TRBV9 and TRBJ2-3, reads DSGVTQTPKHLITATGQRVTLRCSPRSGDLSVYWYQQSLDQGLQFLIQYYNGEERAKGNILERFSAQQFPDLHSELNLSSLELGDSALYFCASSVETGGTDTQYFGPGTRLTVL.